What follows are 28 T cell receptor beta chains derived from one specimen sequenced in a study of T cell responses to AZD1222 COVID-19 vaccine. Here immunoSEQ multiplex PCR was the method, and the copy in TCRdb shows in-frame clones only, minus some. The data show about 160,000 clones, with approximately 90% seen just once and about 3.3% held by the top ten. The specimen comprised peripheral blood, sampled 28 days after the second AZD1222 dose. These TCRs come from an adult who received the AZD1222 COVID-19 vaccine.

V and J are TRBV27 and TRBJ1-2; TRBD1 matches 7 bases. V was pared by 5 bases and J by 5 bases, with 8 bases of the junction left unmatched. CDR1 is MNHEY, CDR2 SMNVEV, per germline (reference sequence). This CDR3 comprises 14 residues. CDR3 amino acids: CASSPPGQAYGYTF. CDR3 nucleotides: TGTGCCAGCAGTCCCCCTGGACAGGCTTATGGCTACACCTTC.

The CDR3 coding sequence is TGTGCCAGCAGCTTAGTAGCGGACCTGCCCCACTTT. This codes for CASSLVADLPHF. The chain uses TRBV7-9 and TRBJ1-6; D gene ambiguous. This CDR3 is 12 amino acids long. Trimming left V 1 base short and J 18 bases short, with 13 bases between. Germline assignment: CDR1 SEHNR and CDR2 FQNEAQ (reference sequence). The variable domain in full, with the rest retrieved from reference TRBV7-9 and TRBJ1-6, is DTGVSQNPRHKITKRGQNVTFRCDPISEHNRLYWYRQTLGQGPEFLTYFQNEAQLEKSRLLSDRFSAERPKGSFSTLEIQRTEQGDSAMYLCASSLVADLPHFGNGTRLTVT.

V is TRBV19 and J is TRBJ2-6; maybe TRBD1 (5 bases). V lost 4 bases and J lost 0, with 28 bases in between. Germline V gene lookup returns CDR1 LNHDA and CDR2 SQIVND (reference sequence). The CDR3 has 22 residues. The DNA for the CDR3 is TGTGCCAGTAGTACGGCCACCCCGGTTAGGGGCCAACGTAACTCTGGGGCCAACGTCCTGACTTTC. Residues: CASSTATPVRGQRNSGANVLTF.

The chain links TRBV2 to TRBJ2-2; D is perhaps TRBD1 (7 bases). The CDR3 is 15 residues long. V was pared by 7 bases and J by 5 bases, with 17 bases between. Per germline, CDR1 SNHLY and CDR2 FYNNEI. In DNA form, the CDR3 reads TGTGCCAGCAAACGGGAGACAGGGCCTACCGGGGAGCTGTTTTTT. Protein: CASKRETGPTGELFF.

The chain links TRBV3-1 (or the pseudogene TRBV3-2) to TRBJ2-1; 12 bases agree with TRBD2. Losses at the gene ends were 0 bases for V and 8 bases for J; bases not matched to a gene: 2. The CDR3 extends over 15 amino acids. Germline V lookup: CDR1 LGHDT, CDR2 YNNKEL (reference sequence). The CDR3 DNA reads TGTGCCAGCAGCCAAGAACTAGCGGGAGGACATGAGCAGTTCTTC. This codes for CASSQELAGGHEQFF.

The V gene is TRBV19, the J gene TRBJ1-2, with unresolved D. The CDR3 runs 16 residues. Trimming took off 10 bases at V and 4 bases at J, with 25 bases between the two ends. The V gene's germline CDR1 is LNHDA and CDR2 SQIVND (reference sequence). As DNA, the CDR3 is TGTGCCACAACCAGTGGTTCATTGAAATACCCCTATGGCTACACCTTC. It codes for CATTSGSLKYPYGYTF. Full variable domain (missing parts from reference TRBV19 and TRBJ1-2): DGGITQSPKYLFRKEGQNVTLSCEQNLNHDAMYWYRQDPGQGLRLIYYSQIVNDFQKGDIAEGYSVSREKKESFPLTVTSAQKNPTAFYLCATTSGSLKYPYGYTFGSGTRLTVV.

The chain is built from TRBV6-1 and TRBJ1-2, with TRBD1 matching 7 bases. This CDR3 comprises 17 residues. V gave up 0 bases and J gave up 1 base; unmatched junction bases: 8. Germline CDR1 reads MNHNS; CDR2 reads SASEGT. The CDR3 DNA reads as TGTGCCAGCAGTGAAGCCGTCCCGGGACAGCTTAACTATGGCTACACCTTC. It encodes CASSEAVPGQLNYGYTF.

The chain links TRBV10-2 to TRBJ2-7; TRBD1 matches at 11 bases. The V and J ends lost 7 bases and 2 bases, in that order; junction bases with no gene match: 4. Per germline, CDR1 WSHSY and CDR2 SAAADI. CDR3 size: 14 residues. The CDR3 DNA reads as TGCGCCAGCATTGGACAGGGGGCTACCTACGAGCAGTACTTC. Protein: CASIGQGATYEQYF.

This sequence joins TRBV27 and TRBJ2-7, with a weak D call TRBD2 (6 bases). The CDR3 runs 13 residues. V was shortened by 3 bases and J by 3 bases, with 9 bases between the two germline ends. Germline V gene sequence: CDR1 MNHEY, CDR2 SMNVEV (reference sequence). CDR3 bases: TGTGCCAGCAGTTTTGGGCGGGACTACGAGCAGTACTTC. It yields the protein CASSFGRDYEQYF.

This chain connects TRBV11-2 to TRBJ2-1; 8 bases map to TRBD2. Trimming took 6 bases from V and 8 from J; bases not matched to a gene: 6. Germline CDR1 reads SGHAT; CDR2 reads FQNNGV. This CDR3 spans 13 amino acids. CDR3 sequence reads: CASREREPYEQFF. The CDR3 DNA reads TGTGCCAGCAGGGAGCGGGAGCCCTATGAGCAGTTCTTC.

The CDR3 spells CASSLPGLAGGPLEQFF. The CDR3 nucleotides are TGTGCCAGCAGTTTACCGGGACTAGCGGGAGGGCCCCTTGAGCAGTTCTTC. The chain has TRBV27 and TRBJ2-1, with 16 bases matching TRBD2. V lost 2 bases, J lost 9 bases, and 7 bases stayed unmatched. The germline gives CDR1 MNHEY, CDR2 SMNVEV (reference sequence). This CDR3 has 17 residues.

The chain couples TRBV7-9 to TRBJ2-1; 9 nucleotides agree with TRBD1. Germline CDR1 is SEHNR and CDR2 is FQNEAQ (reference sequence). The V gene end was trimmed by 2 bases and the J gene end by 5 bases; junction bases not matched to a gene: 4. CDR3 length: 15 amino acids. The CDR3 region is CASSLRTGDNNEQFF. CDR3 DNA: TGTGCCAGCAGCTTAAGGACAGGGGACAACAATGAGCAGTTCTTC.

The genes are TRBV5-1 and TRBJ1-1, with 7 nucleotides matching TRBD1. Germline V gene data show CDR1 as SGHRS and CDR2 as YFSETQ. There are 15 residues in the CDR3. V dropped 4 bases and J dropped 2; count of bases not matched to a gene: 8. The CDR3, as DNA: TGCGCCAGCAGCCCCCTCGCAGGGGGTAACACTGAAGCTTTCTTT. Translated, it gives CASSPLAGGNTEAFF.

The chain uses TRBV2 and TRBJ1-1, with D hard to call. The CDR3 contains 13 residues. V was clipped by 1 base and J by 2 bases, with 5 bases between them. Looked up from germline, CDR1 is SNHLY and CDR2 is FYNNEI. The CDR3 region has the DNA TGTGCCAGCAGTGAAGAGATAAACACTGAAGCTTTCTTT. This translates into CASSEEINTEAFF. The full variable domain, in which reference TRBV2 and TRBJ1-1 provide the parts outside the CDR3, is EPEVTQTPSHQVTQMGQEVILRCVPISNHLYFYWYRQILGQKVEFLVSFYNNEISEKSEIFDDQFSVERPDGSNFTLKIRSTKLEDSAMYFCASSEEINTEAFFGQGTRLTVV.

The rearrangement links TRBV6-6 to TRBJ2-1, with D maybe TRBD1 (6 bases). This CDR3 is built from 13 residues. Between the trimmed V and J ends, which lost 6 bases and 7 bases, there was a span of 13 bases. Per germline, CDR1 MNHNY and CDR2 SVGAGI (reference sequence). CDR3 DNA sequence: TGTGCCAGCAGAACGCAGACAGGTAATGAGCAGTTCTTC. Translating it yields CASRTQTGNEQFF.

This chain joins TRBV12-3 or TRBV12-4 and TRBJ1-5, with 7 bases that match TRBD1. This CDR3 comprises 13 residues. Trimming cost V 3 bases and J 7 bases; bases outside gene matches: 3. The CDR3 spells CASSFQGGQPQHF. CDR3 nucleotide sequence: TGTGCCAGCAGTTTTCAGGGGGGACAGCCCCAGCATTTT.

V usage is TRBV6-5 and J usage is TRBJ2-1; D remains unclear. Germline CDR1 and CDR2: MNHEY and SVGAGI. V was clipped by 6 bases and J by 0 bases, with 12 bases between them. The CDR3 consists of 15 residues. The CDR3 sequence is CASSFDQSSYNEQFF. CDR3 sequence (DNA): TGTGCCAGCAGCTTCGACCAGAGCTCCTACAATGAGCAGTTCTTC.

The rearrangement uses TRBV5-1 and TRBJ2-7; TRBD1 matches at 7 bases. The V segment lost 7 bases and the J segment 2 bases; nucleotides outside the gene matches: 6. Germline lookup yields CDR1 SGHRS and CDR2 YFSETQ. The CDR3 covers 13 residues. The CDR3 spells CASRLGQTYEQYF. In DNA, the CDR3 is TGCGCCAGCCGACTGGGACAGACCTACGAGCAGTACTTC.

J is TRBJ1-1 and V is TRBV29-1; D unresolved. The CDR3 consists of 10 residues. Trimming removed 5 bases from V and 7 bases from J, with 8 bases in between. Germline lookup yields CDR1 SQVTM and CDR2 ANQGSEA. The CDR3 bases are TGCAGCGTTAACAGTTATGAAGCTTTCTTT. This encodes CSVNSYEAFF. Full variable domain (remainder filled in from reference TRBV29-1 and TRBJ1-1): SAVISQKPSRDICQRGTSLTIQCQVDSQVTMMFWYRQQPGQSLTLIATANQGSEATYESGFVIDKFPISRPNLTFSTLTVSNMSPEDSSIYLCSVNSYEAFFGQGTRLTVV.

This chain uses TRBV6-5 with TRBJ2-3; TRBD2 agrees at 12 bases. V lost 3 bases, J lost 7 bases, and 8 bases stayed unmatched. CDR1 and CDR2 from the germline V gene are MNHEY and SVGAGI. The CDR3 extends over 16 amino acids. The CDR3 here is CASSYRASGRAHTQYF. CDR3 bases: TGTGCCAGCAGTTATAGGGCTAGCGGGAGGGCGCATACGCAGTATTTT.

The CDR3 DNA reads TGCAGCGTTGAAGGACAGGGGTCGACAGATACGCAGTATTTT. Translation gives CSVEGQGSTDTQYF. The chain uses TRBV29-1 and TRBJ2-3, with TRBD1 identical over 8 bases. Germline V CDR1 and CDR2: SQVTM, ANQGSEA. Trimming at V came to 1 base and at J to 3 bases, leaving 3 bases not matched to a gene. The length of the CDR3 is 14 residues.

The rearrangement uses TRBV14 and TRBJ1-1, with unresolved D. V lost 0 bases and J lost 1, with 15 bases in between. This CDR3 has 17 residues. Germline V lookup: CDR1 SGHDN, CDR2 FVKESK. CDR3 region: CASSQDGAGYWNTEAFF. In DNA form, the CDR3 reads TGTGCCAGCAGCCAAGACGGCGCGGGGTACTGGAACACTGAAGCTTTCTTT. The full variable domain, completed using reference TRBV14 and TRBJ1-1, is EAGVTQFPSHSVIEKGQTVTLRCDPISGHDNLYWYRRVMGKEIKFLLHFVKESKQDESGMPNNRFLAERTGGTYSTLKVQPAELEDSGVYFCASSQDGAGYWNTEAFFGQGTRLTVV.

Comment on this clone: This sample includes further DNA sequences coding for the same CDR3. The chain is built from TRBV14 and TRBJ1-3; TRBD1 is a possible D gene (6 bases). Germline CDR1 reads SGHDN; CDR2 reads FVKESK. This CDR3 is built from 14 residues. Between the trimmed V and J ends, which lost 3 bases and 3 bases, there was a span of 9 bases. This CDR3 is CASSQRGSGNTIYF. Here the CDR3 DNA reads TGTGCCAGCAGCCAGAGGGGGAGTGGAAACACCATATATTTT.

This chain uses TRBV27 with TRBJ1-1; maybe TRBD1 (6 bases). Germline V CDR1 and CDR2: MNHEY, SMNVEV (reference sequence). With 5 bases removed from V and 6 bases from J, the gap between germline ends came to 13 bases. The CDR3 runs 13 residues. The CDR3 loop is CASSETGPAEAFF. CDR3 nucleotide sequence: TGTGCCAGCAGTGAAACAGGGCCCGCTGAAGCTTTCTTT.

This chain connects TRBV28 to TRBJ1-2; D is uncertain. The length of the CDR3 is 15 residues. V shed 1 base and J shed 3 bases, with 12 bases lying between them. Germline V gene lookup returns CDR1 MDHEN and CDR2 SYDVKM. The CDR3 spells CASSLSTGRDYGYTF. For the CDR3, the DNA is TGTGCCAGCAGTTTATCCACGGGAAGGGACTATGGCTACACCTTC.

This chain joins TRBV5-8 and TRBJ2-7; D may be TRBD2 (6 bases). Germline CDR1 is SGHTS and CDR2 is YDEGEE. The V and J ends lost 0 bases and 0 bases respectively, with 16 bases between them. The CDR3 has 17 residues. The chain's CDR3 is CASSLGAGTPSSYEQYF. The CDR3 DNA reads TGTGCCAGCAGCTTGGGGGCCGGGACTCCGAGCTCCTACGAGCAGTACTTC.

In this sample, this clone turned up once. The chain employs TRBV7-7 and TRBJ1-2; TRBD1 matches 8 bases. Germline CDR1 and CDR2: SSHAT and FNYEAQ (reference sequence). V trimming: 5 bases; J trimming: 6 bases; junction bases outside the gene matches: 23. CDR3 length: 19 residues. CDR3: CASSQKDGQTLDRVDGYTF. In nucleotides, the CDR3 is TGTGCCAGCAGCCAAAAGGACGGCCAAACCTTGGACAGGGTTGATGGCTACACCTTC.

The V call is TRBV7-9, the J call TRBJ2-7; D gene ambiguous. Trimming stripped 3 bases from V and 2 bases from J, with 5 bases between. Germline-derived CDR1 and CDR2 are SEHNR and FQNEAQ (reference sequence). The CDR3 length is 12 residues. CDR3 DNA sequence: TGTGCCAGCAGCTTGCGACCCTACGAGCAGTACTTC. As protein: CASSLRPYEQYF.